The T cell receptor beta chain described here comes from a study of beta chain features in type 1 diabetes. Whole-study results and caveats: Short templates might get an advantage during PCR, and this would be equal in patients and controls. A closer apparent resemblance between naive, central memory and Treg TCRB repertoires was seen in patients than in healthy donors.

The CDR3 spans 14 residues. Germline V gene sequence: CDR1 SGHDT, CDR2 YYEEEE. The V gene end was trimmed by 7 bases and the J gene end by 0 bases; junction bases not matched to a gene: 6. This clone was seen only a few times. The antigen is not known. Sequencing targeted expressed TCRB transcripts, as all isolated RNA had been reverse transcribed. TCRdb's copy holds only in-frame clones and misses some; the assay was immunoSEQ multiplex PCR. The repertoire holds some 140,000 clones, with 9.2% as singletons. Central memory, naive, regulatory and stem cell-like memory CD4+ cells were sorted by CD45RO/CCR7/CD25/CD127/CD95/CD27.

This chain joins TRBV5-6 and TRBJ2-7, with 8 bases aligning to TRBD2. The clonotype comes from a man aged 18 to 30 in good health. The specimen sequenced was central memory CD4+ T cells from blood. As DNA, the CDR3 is TGTGCCAGCGCCTCGGGGGGGAGCTCCTACGAGCAGTACTTC. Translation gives CASASGGSSYEQYF.